The following is a TCR beta chain sequence with its context. Antigen unknown. V was shortened by 4 bases and J by 0 bases, with 20 bases between the two germline ends. In germline, CDR1 is SGHNT, CDR2 YYREEE (reference sequence). The length of the CDR3 is 17 residues. The PCR employed 60 Vbeta primers together with 13 Jbeta primers. Clones were sequenced by immunoSEQ multiplex PCR, and TCRdb holds only the in-frame ones, with some missing. The sample yields 150,000 to 200,000 clones, around 86% seen once. These data originate in a study of cytomegalovirus exposure and HLA in healthy donors. Study-wide results and limits: About 87% or about 30% of the time was how often most TCR beta V segments were productive, according to an earlier analysis. It emerged from a later analysis that several of the most significant clusters appeared to be linked to common viral pathogens. A highly shared variant cluster was judged a likely technical artifact. TCR sequences were mostly rare, though some public TCRs occurred in many donors.

Sequenced sample: PBMCs. This TCR derives from a male donor in good health and CMV-seronegative. The chain links TRBV5-4 to TRBJ2-7; D is possibly TRBD1 (5 bases). The CDR3 DNA sequence: TGTGCCAGCAGCGGACGCACCACAGGAGTAGCCTCCTACGAGCAGTACTTC. The encoded protein is CASSGRTTGVASYEQYF. Together with reference TRBV5-4 and TRBJ2-7, the CDR3 gives the full variable domain: ETGVTQSPTHLIKTRGQQVTLRCSSQSGHNTVSWYQQALGQGPQFIFQYYREEENGRGNFPPRFSGLQFPNYSSELNVNALELDDSALYLCASSGRTTGVASYEQYFGPGTRLTVT.